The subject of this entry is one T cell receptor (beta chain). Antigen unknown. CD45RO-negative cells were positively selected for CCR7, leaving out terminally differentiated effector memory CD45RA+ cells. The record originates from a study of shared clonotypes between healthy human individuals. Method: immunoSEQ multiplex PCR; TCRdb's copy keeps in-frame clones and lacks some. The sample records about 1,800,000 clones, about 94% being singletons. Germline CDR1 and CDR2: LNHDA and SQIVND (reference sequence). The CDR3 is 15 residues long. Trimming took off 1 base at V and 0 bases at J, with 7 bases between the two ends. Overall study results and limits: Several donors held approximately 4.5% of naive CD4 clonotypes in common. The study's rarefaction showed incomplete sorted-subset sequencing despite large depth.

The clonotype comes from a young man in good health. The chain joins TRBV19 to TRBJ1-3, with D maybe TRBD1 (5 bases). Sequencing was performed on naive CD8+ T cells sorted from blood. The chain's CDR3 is CASSIGDSSGNTIYF. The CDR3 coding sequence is TGTGCCAGTAGTATAGGCGACAGCTCTGGAAACACCATATATTTT.